The 26 T cell receptor beta chains below were found in one sample sequenced in a study of cytomegalovirus exposure and HLA in healthy donors. The data were produced by immunoSEQ multiplex PCR, yet TCRdb's version contains in-frame clones alone and is incomplete. Of some 140,000 clones in the sample, roughly 81% are singletons; the top ten hold about 1.5%. Source material: PBMCs. The receptors shown here come from a woman between 25 and 40 years old in good health and CMV-seronegative.

CDR3 sequence: CASSGQGGFSPLHF. The DNA for the CDR3 is TGCGCCAGCAGCGGACAGGGCGGCTTTTCACCCCTCCACTTT. The chain joins TRBV5-1 to TRBJ1-6; 8 positions agree with TRBD1. Germline V lookup: CDR1 SGHRS, CDR2 YFSETQ. V lost 4 bases, J lost 9 bases, and 6 bases stayed unmatched. This CDR3 contains 14 residues.

The gene calls are TRBV11-1 and TRBJ1-6, with D hard to call. The CDR3 is 13 residues long. Germline assignment: CDR1 SGHAT and CDR2 FQDESV (reference sequence). Trimming took 5 bases from V and 7 from J, leaving 9 bases between them. In nucleotides, the CDR3 is TGTGCCAGCAGCGCGTCACAGAATTCACCCCTCCACTTT. Amino acid sequence: CASSASQNSPLHF. Looking up the rest from reference TRBV11-1 and TRBJ1-6 gives the full variable domain: EAEVAQSPRYKITEKSQAVAFWCDPISGHATLYWYRQILGQGPELLVQFQDESVVDDSQLPKDRFSAERLKGVDSTLKIQPAELGDSAMYLCASSASQNSPLHFGNGTRLTVT.

The chain carries TRBV5-1 and TRBJ2-1, with 10 bases fitting TRBD1. Germline-derived CDR1 and CDR2 are SGHRS and YFSETQ. With V trimmed by 0 bases and J by 6 bases, 0 bases remained unmatched. The CDR3 is made up of 14 amino acids. The CDR3 region is CASSLGDRGNEQFF. DNA for the CDR3: TGCGCCAGCAGCTTGGGGGACAGGGGCAATGAGCAGTTCTTC.

This sequence joins TRBV7-9 and TRBJ1-1; 7 nucleotides match TRBD1. With V trimmed by 5 bases and J by 1 base, 7 bases remained unmatched. The germline V gene encodes CDR1 SEHNR and CDR2 FQNEAQ (reference sequence). The CDR3 has 15 amino acids. CDR3 DNA sequence: TGTGCCAGCAGCATAAGACAGGGCGGGAACACTGAAGCTTTCTTT. Translated, it gives CASSIRQGGNTEAFF.

The rearrangement joins TRBV29-1 to TRBJ2-1; 8 positions agree with TRBD1. Germline V CDR1 and CDR2: SQVTM, ANQGSEA. V was pared by 4 bases and J by 4 bases, with 15 bases of the junction left unmatched. The CDR3 sequence is 17 residues long. In DNA, the CDR3 is TGCAGCGTTGTAATCCCCCGGACAGGGCCCGGATACAATGAGCAGTTCTTC. Translated: CSVVIPRTGPGYNEQFF.

The J gene is TRBJ1-2, the V gene TRBV11-2; weak D call: TRBD1 (5 bases). This CDR3 has 12 amino acids. CDR1 is SGHAT, CDR2 FQNNGV, per germline. Trimming removed 6 bases from V and 7 bases from J, with 12 bases in between. CDR3: CASRSGKSGYTF. The DNA for the CDR3 is TGTGCCAGCAGGTCAGGGAAGAGTGGCTACACCTTC.

This chain joins TRBV14 and TRBJ2-3, with D unresolved. Germline lookup yields CDR1 SGHDN and CDR2 FVKESK. Trimming shortened V by 1 base and J by 0 bases, and 8 bases separated the two germline ends. This CDR3 region has 15 residues. The CDR3 spells CASSQASPSTDTQYF. CDR3 coding DNA: TGTGCCAGCAGCCAAGCAAGCCCTAGCACAGATACGCAGTATTTT.

V and J are TRBV11-3 and TRBJ2-7; no firm D call. Germline CDR1 reads SGHNT; CDR2 reads YENEEA. This CDR3 has 13 residues. The V gene lost 1 base and the J gene lost 2 bases, with 6 bases spanning the gap. The CDR3 region has the DNA TGTGCCAGCAGCTTAGCCCCTACCTACGAGCAGTACTTC. This codes for CASSLAPTYEQYF.

The rearrangement links TRBV19 to TRBJ1-2; possible D gene TRBD1, 5 bases. V dropped 7 bases and J dropped 6 bases, with 18 bases sitting between them. Germline V gives CDR1 LNHDA, CDR2 SQIVND (reference sequence). The CDR3 is 14 residues long. CDR3: CASMVPNKGHGYTF. The CDR3 DNA reads as TGTGCCAGTATGGTCCCGAACAAGGGGCATGGCTACACCTTC.

The chain couples TRBV7-3 to TRBJ1-1; D not resolved. V was pared by 0 bases and J by 5 bases, with 13 bases between. This CDR3 is 15 amino acids long. Germline V lookup: CDR1 SGHTA, CDR2 FQGTGA. This CDR3 reads CASSLTPNSGTEAFF. In DNA form, the CDR3 reads TGTGCCAGCAGCTTAACGCCCAACAGCGGGACTGAAGCTTTCTTT.

This chain connects TRBV4-1 to TRBJ2-1; weak D call: TRBD2 (7 bases). Germline V lookup: CDR1 MGHRA, CDR2 YSYEKL. V gave up 0 bases and J gave up 9 bases, with 18 bases separating them. The CDR3 is made up of 16 amino acids. In DNA form, the CDR3 reads TGCGCCAGCAGCCAAGACCCCCTGCGGGGGCCGAGTGAGCAGTTCTTC. Protein: CASSQDPLRGPSEQFF.

J is TRBJ1-4 and V is TRBV7-8; D may be TRBD1 (6 bases). V was shortened by 1 base and J by 8 bases, with 14 bases between the two germline ends. Germline CDR1 reads SGHVS; CDR2 reads FQNEAQ. This CDR3 has 15 amino acids. Here the CDR3 DNA reads TGTGCCAGCAGCTTAGGGGACATCGGTATGGAAAAACTGTTTTTT. It specifies CASSLGDIGMEKLFF.

V and J are TRBV27 and TRBJ1-6, with D perhaps TRBD1 (6 bases). CDR3 length equals 16 residues. Deletions cut 5 bases from V and 9 bases from J, with 20 bases between. Germline values: CDR1 MNHEY, CDR2 SMNVEV (reference sequence). CDR3 in amino acids: CASSLRRQVYRSPLHF. In DNA, the CDR3 is TGTGCCAGCAGTCTCCGACGACAGGTTTATCGTTCACCCCTCCACTTT.

This clone was seen a few times. This sequence joins TRBV14 and TRBJ2-2; tentatively, D is TRBD1 (6 bases). Between the trimmed V and J ends, which lost 6 bases and 2 bases, there was a span of 10 bases. CDR3 length: 14 amino acids. The V gene's germline CDR1 is SGHDN and CDR2 FVKESK. DNA for the CDR3: TGTGCCAGCAGAATGACAGGAAACACCGGGGAGCTGTTTTTT. Protein sequence: CASRMTGNTGELFF.

The rearrangement uses TRBV7-8 and TRBJ2-5; TRBD2 matches at 11 bases. The J segment lost 5 bases and the V segment lost 4 bases, leaving 9 bases of the junction unmatched. Per germline, CDR1 SGHVS and CDR2 FQNEAQ. This CDR3 spans 16 amino acids. The CDR3 DNA is TGTGCCAGCAGCTCCCGTAGCGGGGGGGCCGGGGAGACCCAGTACTTC. Protein: CASSSRSGGAGETQYF.

The CDR3, as DNA: TGTGCCAGCAGTGACCAGGGTTCGAACACTGAAGCTTTCTTT. It yields the protein CASSDQGSNTEAFF. This chain connects TRBV2 to TRBJ1-1; D is perhaps TRBD1 (5 bases). The germline V gene encodes CDR1 SNHLY and CDR2 FYNNEI. This CDR3 region has 14 residues. V lost 3 bases and J 1 base, leaving 9 bases between the germline ends.

The V and J genes are TRBV5-8 and TRBJ2-1; D might be TRBD2 (6 bases). V was pared by 0 bases and J by 0 bases, with 10 bases between. The CDR3 is made up of 16 amino acids. The germline gives CDR1 SGHTS, CDR2 YDEGEE. CDR3: CASSLVLANSYNEQFF. CDR3 DNA sequence: TGTGCCAGCAGCTTGGTACTAGCAAACTCCTACAATGAGCAGTTCTTC.

The rearrangement links TRBV15 to TRBJ1-2, with D possibly matching TRBD1 (6 bases). Germline V CDR1 and CDR2: LNHNV, YYDKDF (reference sequence). Trimming left V 0 bases short and J 4 bases short, with 27 bases between. This CDR3 has 20 residues. CDR3 region: CATSRDREEGHRGWFYGYTF. In DNA form, the CDR3 reads TGTGCCACCAGCAGAGATCGGGAGGAGGGACACAGAGGTTGGTTCTATGGCTACACCTTC.

The V call is TRBV18, the J call TRBJ2-1; no reliable D call. The CDR3 has 13 amino acids. Germline CDR1 and CDR2: KGHSH and LQKENI. Trimming cost V 5 bases and J 5 bases, with 10 bases left between them. In DNA form, the CDR3 reads TGTGCCAGCTCATCCAGGCGCGACAATGAGCAGTTCTTC. It translates to CASSSRRDNEQFF.

The chain employs TRBV9 and TRBJ1-2; possible D gene TRBD1, 6 bases. The CDR3 extends over 15 amino acids. Deletions cut 4 bases from V and 8 bases from J, with 21 bases between. Per germline, CDR1 SGDLS and CDR2 YYNGEE. The CDR3: CASSTGTPYSQGYTF. Here the CDR3 DNA reads TGTGCCAGCAGCACAGGGACACCGTACAGTCAAGGCTACACCTTC.

The chain recombines TRBV28 with TRBJ1-2, with D perhaps TRBD1 (6 bases). Germline V gene sequence: CDR1 MDHEN, CDR2 SYDVKM. This CDR3 has 18 residues. Trimming pared 6 bases from V and 3 bases from J, leaving 26 bases between. Here the CDR3 DNA reads TGTGCCAGCAGCCCCCTCGTCCTTCGTGACAGGTCGCACTATGGCTACACCTTC. Translated, it gives CASSPLVLRDRSHYGYTF.

This clone occurred a few times. This chain joins TRBV14 and TRBJ1-2; D perhaps matches TRBD1 (5 bases). The CDR3 length is 11 residues. The germline CDR1 and CDR2 sequences are SGHDN and FVKESK. Between the trimmed V and J ends, which lost 6 bases and 8 bases, there was a span of 10 bases. Written as DNA, the CDR3 is TGTGCCAGCAGTTTGGGGCAAGGCTACACCTTC. Translating it yields CASSLGQGYTF.

This chain joins TRBV2 and TRBJ2-1; D remains unclear. This CDR3 has 15 amino acids. From germline, CDR1 is SNHLY and CDR2 FYNNEI. Trimming took off 1 base at V and 0 bases at J, with 7 bases between the two ends. The CDR3 coding sequence is TGTGCCAGCAGTGAAGAGATTAGCTCCTACAATGAGCAGTTCTTC. Its protein is CASSEEISSYNEQFF.

Ten or more counts support this clone. The rearrangement uses TRBV7-2 and TRBJ2-5; the match to TRBD2 covers 9 bases. Per the germline V gene, CDR1 is SGHTA and CDR2 is FQGNSA. CDR3 length equals 13 residues. After removal of 6 bases from V and 5 bases from J, the junction contained 4 bases not matched to a gene. The CDR3 nucleotides are TGTGCCAGCAGGGGGACTAGCAAGGAGACCCAGTACTTC. Protein: CASRGTSKETQYF.

The V gene is TRBV6-5, the J gene TRBJ1-1, with D tentatively TRBD1 (6 bases). The V gene's germline CDR1 is MNHEY and CDR2 SVGAGI. The CDR3 sequence is 13 residues long. Trimming cost V 5 bases and J 5 bases, with 12 bases left between them. This chain's CDR3 is CASSEGGGTEAFF. In DNA form, the CDR3 reads TGTGCCAGCAGTGAAGGGGGGGGTACTGAAGCTTTCTTT.

V gene TRBV2 combines with J gene TRBJ1-5, with D perhaps TRBD1 (6 bases). Trimming stripped 3 bases from V and 3 bases from J, with 12 bases between. The CDR3 length is 15 residues. Germline loops: CDR1 SNHLY, CDR2 FYNNEI. The chain's CDR3 is CASSDLTGFNQPQHF. DNA of the CDR3: TGTGCCAGCAGTGACCTGACAGGTTTCAATCAGCCCCAGCATTTT.